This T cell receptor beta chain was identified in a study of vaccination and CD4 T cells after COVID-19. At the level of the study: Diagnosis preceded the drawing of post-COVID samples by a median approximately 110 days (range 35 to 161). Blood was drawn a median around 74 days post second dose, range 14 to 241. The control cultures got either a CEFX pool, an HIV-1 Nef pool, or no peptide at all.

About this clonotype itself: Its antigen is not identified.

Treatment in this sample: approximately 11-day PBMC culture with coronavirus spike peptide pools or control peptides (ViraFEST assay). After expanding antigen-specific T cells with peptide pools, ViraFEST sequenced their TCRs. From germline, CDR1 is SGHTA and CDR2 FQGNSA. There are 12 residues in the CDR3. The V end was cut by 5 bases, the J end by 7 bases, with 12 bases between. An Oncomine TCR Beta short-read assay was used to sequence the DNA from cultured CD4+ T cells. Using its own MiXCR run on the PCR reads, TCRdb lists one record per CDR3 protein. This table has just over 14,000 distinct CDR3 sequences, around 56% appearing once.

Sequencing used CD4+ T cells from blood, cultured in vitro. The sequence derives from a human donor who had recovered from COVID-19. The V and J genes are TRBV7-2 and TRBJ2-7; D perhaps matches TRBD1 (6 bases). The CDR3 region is CASSRPGTEQYF. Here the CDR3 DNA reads TGTGCCAGCAGCCGGCCGGGGACAGAGCAGTACTTC.